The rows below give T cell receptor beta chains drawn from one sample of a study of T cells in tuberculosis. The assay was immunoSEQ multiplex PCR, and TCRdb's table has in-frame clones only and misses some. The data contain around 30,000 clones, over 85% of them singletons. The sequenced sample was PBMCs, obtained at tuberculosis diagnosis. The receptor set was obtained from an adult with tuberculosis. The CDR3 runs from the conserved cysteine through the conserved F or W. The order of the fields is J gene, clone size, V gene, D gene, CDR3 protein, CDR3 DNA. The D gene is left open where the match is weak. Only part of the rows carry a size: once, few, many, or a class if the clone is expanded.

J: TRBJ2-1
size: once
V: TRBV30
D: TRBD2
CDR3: CAWSSSGRASEQFF
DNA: TGTGCCTGGAGTTCTAGCGGGAGGGCGAGTGAGCAGTTCTTC

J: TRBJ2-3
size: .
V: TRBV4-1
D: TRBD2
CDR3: CASSQVGTSGDTQYF
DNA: TGCGCCAGCAGCCAAGTCGGGACTAGCGGAGATACGCAGTATTTT

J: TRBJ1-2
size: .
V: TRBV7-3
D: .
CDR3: CASSETGLEGYTF
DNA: TGTGCCAGCAGCGAGACAGGCCTGGAGGGCTACACCTTC

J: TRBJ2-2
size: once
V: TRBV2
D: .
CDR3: CASSRTGELFF
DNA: TGTGCCAGCAGTCGCACCGGGGAGCTGTTTTTT

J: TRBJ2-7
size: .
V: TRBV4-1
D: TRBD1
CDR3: CASSQEPGQGVYEQYF
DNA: TGCGCCAGCAGCCAAGAGCCGGGACAGGGGGTCTACGAGCAGTACTTC

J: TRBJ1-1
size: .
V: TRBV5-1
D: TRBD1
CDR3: CASSSRTGEDTEAFF
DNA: TGCGCCAGCAGCTCCCGGACAGGGGAGGACACTGAAGCTTTCTTT

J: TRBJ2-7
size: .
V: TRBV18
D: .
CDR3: CASSVQEGGEQYF
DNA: TGTGCCAGCTCGGTCCAAGAGGGTGGCGAGCAGTACTTC

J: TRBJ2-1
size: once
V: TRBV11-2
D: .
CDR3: CASSLGGRSSSYNEQFF
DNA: TGTGCCAGCAGCTTAGGGGGCAGATCGAGCTCCTACAATGAGCAGTTCTTC

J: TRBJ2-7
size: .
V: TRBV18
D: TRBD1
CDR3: CASSQETTGDYEQYF
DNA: TGTGCCAGCTCACAAGAGACGACAGGGGATTACGAGCAGTACTTC

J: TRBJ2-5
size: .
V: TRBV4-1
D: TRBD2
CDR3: CASSQEKASGPRETQYF
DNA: TGCGCCAGCAGCCAAGAAAAGGCTAGCGGGCCTCGAGAGACCCAGTACTTC

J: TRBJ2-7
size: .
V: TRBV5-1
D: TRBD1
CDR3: CASSLAGTGAEEQYF
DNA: TGCGCCAGCAGCTTGGCCGGGACAGGGGCAGAGGAGCAGTACTTC

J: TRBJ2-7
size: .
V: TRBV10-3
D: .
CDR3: CAISGLGAGIDHEQYF
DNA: TGTGCCATCAGTGGGTTGGGGGCCGGGATAGACCACGAGCAGTACTTC

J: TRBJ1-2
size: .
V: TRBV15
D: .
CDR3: CATSPAATGYGYTF
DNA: TGTGCCACCAGCCCAGCCGCAACAGGGTATGGCTACACCTTC

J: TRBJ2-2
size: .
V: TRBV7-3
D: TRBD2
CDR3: CASSLVRSSGNTGELFF
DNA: TGTGCCAGCAGCTTAGTTAGGTCTAGCGGGAACACCGGGGAGCTGTTTTTT

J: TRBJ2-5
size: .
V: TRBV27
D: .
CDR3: CASSLNSGETQYF
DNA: TGTGCCAGCAGTTTAAACAGTGGGGAGACCCAGTACTTC

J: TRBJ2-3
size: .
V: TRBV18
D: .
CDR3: CASSPGREDTDTQYF
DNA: TGTGCCAGCTCACCGGGGCGGGAAGACACAGATACGCAGTATTTT

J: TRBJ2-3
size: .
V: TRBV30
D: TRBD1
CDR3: CAWSSGTGLADTQYF
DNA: TGTGCCTGGAGTTCCGGGACAGGGTTGGCAGATACGCAGTATTTT

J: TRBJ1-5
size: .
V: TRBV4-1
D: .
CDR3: CASSQDGEGVPQHF
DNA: TGCGCCAGCAGCCAAGATGGGGAGGGAGTCCCCCAGCATTTT

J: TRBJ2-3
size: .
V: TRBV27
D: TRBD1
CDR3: CASSHRQGGTDTQYF
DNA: TGTGCCAGCAGCCATAGACAGGGAGGCACAGATACGCAGTATTTT

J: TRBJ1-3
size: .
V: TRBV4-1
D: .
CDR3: CASSFAGGVGRSGNTIYF
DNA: TGCGCCAGCAGCTTCGCAGGAGGGGTAGGAAGGTCTGGAAACACCATATATTTT